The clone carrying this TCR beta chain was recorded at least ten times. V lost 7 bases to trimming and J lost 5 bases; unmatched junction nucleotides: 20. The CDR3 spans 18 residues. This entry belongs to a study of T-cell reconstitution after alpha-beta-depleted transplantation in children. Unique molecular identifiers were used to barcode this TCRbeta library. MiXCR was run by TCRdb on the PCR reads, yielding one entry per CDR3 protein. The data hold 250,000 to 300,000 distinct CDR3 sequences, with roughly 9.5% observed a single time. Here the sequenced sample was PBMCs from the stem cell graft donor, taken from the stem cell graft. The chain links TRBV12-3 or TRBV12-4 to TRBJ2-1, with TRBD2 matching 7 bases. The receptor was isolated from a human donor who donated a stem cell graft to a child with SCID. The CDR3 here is CASTSGGKLLRRNNEQFF. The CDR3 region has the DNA TGTGCCAGCACCTCCGGGGGGAAGTTGCTTCGAAGAAACAATGAGCAGTTCTTC.